The 13 T cell receptor beta chains listed next were all sequenced from one sample in a study of blood T cell repertoires in COVID-19. Sequenced by immunoSEQ multiplex PCR; TCRdb stores in-frame clones only, minus some. This table has some 150,000 clones, roughly 82% appearing once. The specimen was peripheral blood. These receptors were taken from a man between 65 and 80 years old with acute or convalescent COVID-19.

The chain carries TRBV19 and TRBJ2-1; 8 bases agree with TRBD2. The CDR3 loop spans 17 amino acids. Germline V lookup: CDR1 LNHDA, CDR2 SQIVND (reference sequence). The V and J ends lost 1 base and 8 bases, in that order; junction bases with no gene match: 13. For the CDR3, the DNA is TGTGCCAGTAGTATAGGACTCGCTCAGCGGGAGCGAGATGAGCAGTTCTTC. This encodes CASSIGLAQRERDEQFF.

V and J are TRBV7-8 and TRBJ2-7, with a weak D call TRBD2 (5 bases). The CDR3 consists of 14 residues. Germline V CDR1 and CDR2: SGHVS, FQNEAQ. Trimming left V 3 bases short and J 3 bases short, with 12 bases between. The CDR3 nucleotides are TGTGCCAGCAGCTTTTATCTCGGGAACTACGAGCAGTACTTC. This translates into CASSFYLGNYEQYF.

This clone was seen just once. The chain combines TRBV15 with TRBJ1-4, with 9 bases matching TRBD1. CDR3 length: 16 amino acids. CDR1 is LNHNV and CDR2 is YYDKDF in the germline V gene (reference sequence). After removal of 4 bases from V and 8 bases from J, the junction contained 11 bases not matched to a gene. The CDR3 loop reads CATSISGTGSLEKLFF. CDR3 in DNA: TGTGCCACCAGCATCTCCGGGACAGGGTCCCTCGAAAAACTGTTTTTT.

This clone has at least ten counts. CDR3 DNA sequence: TGCGCCAGCAGCTTGATGTCCGGGGTCGGTCAGCCCCAGCATTTT. It encodes CASSLMSGVGQPQHF. V usage is TRBV5-1 and J usage is TRBJ1-5; D gene unclear. Trimming stripped 1 base from V and 6 bases from J, with 14 bases between. The CDR3 loop spans 15 amino acids. Germline CDR1 is SGHRS and CDR2 is YFSETQ. The full variable domain, completed using reference TRBV5-1 and TRBJ1-5, is KAGVTQTPRYLIKTRGQQVTLSCSPISGHRSVSWYQQTPGQGLQFLFEYFSETQRNKGNFPGRFSGRQFSNSRSEMNVSTLELGDSALYLCASSLMSGVGQPQHFGDGTRLSIL.

The chain uses TRBV7-9 and TRBJ2-1; tentatively, D is TRBD1 (6 bases). Trimming removed 5 bases at V and 0 bases at J, with 11 bases between. The CDR3 sequence is 15 residues long. CDR1 is SEHNR and CDR2 is FQNEAQ in the germline V gene (reference sequence). The CDR3: CASSVGQSSYNEQFF. CDR3 nucleotides: TGTGCCAGCAGCGTCGGACAGAGCTCCTACAATGAGCAGTTCTTC.

The chain employs TRBV27 and TRBJ1-6; the D gene is possibly TRBD1 (6 bases). This CDR3 has 17 amino acids. Germline CDR1 and CDR2: MNHEY and SMNVEV (reference sequence). Trimming took off 3 bases at V and 0 bases at J, with 12 bases between the two ends. This CDR3 reads CASSFNRASSYNSPLHF. For the CDR3, the DNA is TGTGCCAGCAGTTTTAACAGGGCCTCCTCCTATAATTCACCCCTCCACTTT.

The chain recombines TRBV10-2 with TRBJ2-3; D not resolved. Trimming pared 8 bases from V and 4 bases from J, leaving 16 bases between. Looked up from germline, CDR1 is WSHSY and CDR2 is SAAADI. The CDR3 is 14 amino acids. Here the CDR3 DNA reads TGCGCCAGCGAGCCGTCGTCTAACCCAGATACGCAGTATTTT. Amino acid sequence: CASEPSSNPDTQYF.

This chain links TRBV6-6 with TRBJ1-4, with a tentative D call TRBD1 (5 bases). Germline V gives CDR1 MNHNY, CDR2 SVGAGI (reference sequence). CDR3 length equals 14 residues. V was trimmed by 5 bases and J by 3 bases, leaving 10 bases between them. The CDR3 nucleotides are TGTGCCAGCAGTCCGCCGGGGGCTAATGAAAAACTGTTTTTT. As protein: CASSPPGANEKLFF.

Only a few counts were recorded for this clone. The chain uses TRBV12-3 or TRBV12-4 and TRBJ2-3, with a tentative D call TRBD2 (7 bases). This CDR3 has 12 residues. With 6 bases removed from V and 7 bases from J, the gap between germline ends came to 11 bases. The CDR3 nucleotides are TGTGCCAGCAGGAGGGGGGGAAATACGCAGTATTTT. Residues: CASRRGGNTQYF.

The rearrangement uses TRBV6-6 and TRBJ1-6, with 8 positions matching TRBD1. V lost 5 bases, J lost 9 bases, and 9 bases stayed unmatched. The CDR3 extends over 15 amino acids. Germline V gives CDR1 MNHNY, CDR2 SVGAGI (reference sequence). CDR3 amino acids: CASSKTGGSGSPLHF. DNA for the CDR3: TGTGCCAGCAGTAAAACAGGGGGGAGTGGTTCACCCCTCCACTTT.

This chain connects TRBV4-2 to TRBJ2-1; 13 bases agree with TRBD2. After removal of 4 bases from V and 9 bases from J, the junction contained 6 bases not matched to a gene. In germline, CDR1 is LGHNA, CDR2 YNFKEQ. This CDR3 has 15 amino acids. CDR3 in amino acids: CASSPGLAGESEQFF. For the CDR3, the DNA is TGTGCCAGCAGCCCAGGACTAGCGGGAGAGAGTGAGCAGTTCTTC.

The rearrangement uses TRBV30 and TRBJ1-1, with D unclear. Trimming left V 2 bases short and J 8 bases short, with 12 bases between. Germline CDR1 reads GTSNPN; CDR2 reads SVGIG (reference sequence). CDR3 length equals 12 residues. The CDR3 coding sequence is TGTGCCTGGAGTCCAGTGGCGGCCGAAGCTTTCTTT. Its translation: CAWSPVAAEAFF.

Comment on this clone: Other nucleotide sequences from this sample produce the same CDR3. The rearrangement uses TRBV6-5 and TRBJ1-5; 10 bases match TRBD1. Germline CDR1 is MNHEY and CDR2 is SVGAGI. The CDR3 extends over 14 amino acids. V was clipped by 6 bases and J by 1 base; unmatched bases: 0. The CDR3 DNA is TGTGCCAGCAGGGACAGGGGGAGCAATCAGCCCCAGCATTTT. This gives the protein CASRDRGSNQPQHF.